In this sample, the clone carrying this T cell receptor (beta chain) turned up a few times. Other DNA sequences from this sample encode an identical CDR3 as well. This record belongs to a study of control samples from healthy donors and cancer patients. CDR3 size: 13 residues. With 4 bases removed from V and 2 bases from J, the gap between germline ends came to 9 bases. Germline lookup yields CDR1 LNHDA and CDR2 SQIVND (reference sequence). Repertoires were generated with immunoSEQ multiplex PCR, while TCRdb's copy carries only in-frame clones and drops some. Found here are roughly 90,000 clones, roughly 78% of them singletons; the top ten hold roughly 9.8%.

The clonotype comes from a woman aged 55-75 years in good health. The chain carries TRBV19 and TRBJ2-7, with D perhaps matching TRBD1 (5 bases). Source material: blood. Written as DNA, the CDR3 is TGTGCCAGTAGTAGGGCAGGGACCTACGAGCAGTACTTC. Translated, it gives CASSRAGTYEQYF.